What follows is one T cell receptor (beta chain) and its context. This sample was taken from a study of chemoradiotherapy in HPV16-positive cancers. Sequencing used immunoSEQ multiplex PCR; TCRdb keeps in-frame clones, though not all of them. The sample includes around 2,600 clones, around 80% of them seen just once. Sequencing was performed on tumor tissue, taken from a patient who underwent chemoradiotherapy. The TCR comes from a human donor with HPV-associated anogenital cancer.

CDR3 sequence: CASSSRGKGSNEQYF. The DNA of the CDR3 is TGTGCCAGCAGCTCCCGGGGGAAGGGTAGCAACGAGCAGTACTTC. The rearrangement uses TRBV2 and TRBJ2-7; D might be TRBD2 (6 bases). The length of the CDR3 is 15 residues. V gave up 6 bases and J gave up 5 bases, with 20 bases separating them. Germline V CDR1 and CDR2: SNHLY, FYNNEI.